The clone carrying this T cell receptor beta chain was observed at least ten times. Its antigen is still unknown. The CDR3 sequence is 15 residues long. Germline V gives CDR1 SGDLS, CDR2 YYNGEE. Trimming removed 4 bases from V and 0 bases from J, with 14 bases in between. This sample was included in a study of CD8 T cells in ankylosing spondylitis. Study results and limitations: Some motif variants had been reported before (in reactive arthritis synovial fluid and blood). Within ankylosing spondylitis blood, a TCR beta motif made up of seven or eight highly homologous variants appeared to be characteristic.

TCRdb ran MiXCR on the 5' RACE reads and lists one entry per CDR3 protein. The table includes approximately 150,000 distinct CDR3 sequences, around 45% detected once. Sequenced material: synovial fluid, either unsorted or a sorted T cell fraction (not recorded which). This TCR came from a male donor with ankylosing spondylitis. The chain uses TRBV9 and TRBJ2-7; no reliable D call. CDR3 region: CASSSDGDGSYEQYF. The CDR3 DNA reads as TGTGCCAGCAGCTCTGACGGAGACGGCTCCTACGAGCAGTACTTC.